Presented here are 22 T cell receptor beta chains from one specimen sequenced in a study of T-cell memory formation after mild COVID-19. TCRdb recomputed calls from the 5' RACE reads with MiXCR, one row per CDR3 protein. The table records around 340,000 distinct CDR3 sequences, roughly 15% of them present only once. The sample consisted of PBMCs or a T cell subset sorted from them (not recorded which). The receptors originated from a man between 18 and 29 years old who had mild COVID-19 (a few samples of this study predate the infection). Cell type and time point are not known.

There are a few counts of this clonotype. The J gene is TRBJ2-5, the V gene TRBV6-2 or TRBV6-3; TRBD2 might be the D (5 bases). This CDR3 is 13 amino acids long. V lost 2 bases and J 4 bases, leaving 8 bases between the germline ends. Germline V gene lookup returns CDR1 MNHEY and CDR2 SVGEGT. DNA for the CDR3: TGTGCCAGCAGTTACCGGGAATTAGAGACCCAGTACTTC. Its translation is CASSYRELETQYF.

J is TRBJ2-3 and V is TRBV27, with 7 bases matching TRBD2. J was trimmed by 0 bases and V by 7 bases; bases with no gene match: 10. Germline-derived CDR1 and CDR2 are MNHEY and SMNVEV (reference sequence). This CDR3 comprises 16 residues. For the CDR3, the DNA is TGTGCCAGCACGGGGAGGGGCCCCCCTAGCACAGATACGCAGTATTTT. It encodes CASTGRGPPSTDTQYF.

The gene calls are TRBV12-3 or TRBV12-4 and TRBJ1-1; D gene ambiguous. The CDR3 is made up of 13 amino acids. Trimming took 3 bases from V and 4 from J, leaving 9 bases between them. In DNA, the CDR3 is TGTGCCAGCAGTTTTTCCACGGCCACTGAAGCTTTCTTT. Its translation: CASSFSTATEAFF.

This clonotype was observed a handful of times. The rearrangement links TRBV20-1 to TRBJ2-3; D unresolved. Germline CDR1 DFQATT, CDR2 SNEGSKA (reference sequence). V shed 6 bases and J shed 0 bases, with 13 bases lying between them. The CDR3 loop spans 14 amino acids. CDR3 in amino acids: CSAPVPASTDTQYF. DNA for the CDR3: TGCAGTGCCCCCGTCCCCGCTAGCACAGATACGCAGTATTTT.

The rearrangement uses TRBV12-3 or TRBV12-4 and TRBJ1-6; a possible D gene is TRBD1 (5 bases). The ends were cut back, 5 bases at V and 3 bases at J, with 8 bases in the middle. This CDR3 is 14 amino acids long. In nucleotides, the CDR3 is TGTGCCAGCAGTCCGAGGGGCTATAATTCACCCCTCCACTTT. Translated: CASSPRGYNSPLHF.

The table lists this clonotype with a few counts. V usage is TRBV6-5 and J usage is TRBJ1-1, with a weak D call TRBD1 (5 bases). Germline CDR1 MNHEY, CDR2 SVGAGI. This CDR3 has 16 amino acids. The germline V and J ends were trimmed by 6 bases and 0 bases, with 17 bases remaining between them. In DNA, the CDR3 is TGTGCCAGCAGCCTTGACAGATATACCATGAACACTGAAGCTTTCTTT. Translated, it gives CASSLDRYTMNTEAFF.

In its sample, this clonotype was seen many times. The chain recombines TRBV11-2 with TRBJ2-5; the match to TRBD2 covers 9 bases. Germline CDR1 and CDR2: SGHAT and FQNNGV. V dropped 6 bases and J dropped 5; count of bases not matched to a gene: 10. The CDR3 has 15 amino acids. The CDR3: CASRFSGGTGETQYF. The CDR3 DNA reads TGTGCCAGCAGATTTAGCGGGGGCACGGGGGAGACCCAGTACTTC. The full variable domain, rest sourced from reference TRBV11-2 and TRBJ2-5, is EAGVAQSPRYKIIEKRQSVAFWCNPISGHATLYWYQQILGQGPKLLIQFQNNGVVDDSQLPKDRFSAERLKGVDSTLKIQPAKLEDSAVYLCASRFSGGTGETQYFGPGTRLLVL.

The CDR3 reads CATSDGTSSYNEQFF. DNA for the CDR3: TGTGCCACCAGTGATGGGACTAGCTCCTACAATGAGCAGTTCTTC. The J gene is TRBJ2-1, the V gene TRBV24-1, with 8 bases that match TRBD2. V lost 3 bases and J lost 0; bases outside the gene matches: 0. The germline V gene encodes CDR1 KGHDR and CDR2 SFDVKD. The CDR3 totals 15 residues.

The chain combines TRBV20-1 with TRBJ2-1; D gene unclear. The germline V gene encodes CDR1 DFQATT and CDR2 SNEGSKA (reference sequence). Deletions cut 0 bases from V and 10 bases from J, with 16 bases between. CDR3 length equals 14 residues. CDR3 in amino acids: CSARDFSWGFEQFF. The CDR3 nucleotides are TGCAGTGCTAGAGATTTTTCTTGGGGTTTCGAGCAGTTCTTC.

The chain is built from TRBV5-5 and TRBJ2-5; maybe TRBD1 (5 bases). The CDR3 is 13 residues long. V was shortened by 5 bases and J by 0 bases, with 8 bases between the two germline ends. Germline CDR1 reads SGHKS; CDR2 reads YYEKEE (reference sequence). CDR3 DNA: TGTGCCAGCAGAGACAGTTACCAAGAGACCCAGTACTTC. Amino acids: CASRDSYQETQYF.

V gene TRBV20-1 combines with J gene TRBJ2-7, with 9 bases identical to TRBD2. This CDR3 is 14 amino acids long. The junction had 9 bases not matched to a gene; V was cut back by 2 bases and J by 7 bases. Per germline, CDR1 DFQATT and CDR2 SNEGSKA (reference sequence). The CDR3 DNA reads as TGCAGTGCTAGAACCTTGGCGGGGGGGCCAGAGCAGTACGTC. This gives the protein CSARTLAGGPEQYV.

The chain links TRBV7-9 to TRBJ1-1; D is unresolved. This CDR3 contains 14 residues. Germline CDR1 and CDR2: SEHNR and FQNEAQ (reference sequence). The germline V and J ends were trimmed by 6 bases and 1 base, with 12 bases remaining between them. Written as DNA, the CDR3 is TGTGCCAGCAGTGCTGGCGGAGCGAACACTGAAGCTTTCTTT. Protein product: CASSAGGANTEAFF.

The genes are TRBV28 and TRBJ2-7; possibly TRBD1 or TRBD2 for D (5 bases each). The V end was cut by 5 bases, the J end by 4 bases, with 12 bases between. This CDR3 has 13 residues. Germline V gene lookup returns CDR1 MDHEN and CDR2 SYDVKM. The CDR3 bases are TGTGCCAGCAGTCTGGGACCTCAATACGAGCAGTACGTC. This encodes CASSLGPQYEQYV.

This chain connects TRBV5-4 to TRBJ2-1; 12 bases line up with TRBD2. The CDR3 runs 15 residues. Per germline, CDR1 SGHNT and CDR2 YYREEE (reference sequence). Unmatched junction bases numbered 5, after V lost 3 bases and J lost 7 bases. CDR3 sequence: CASSSAGTSGNEQFF. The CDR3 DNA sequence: TGTGCCAGCAGCTCGGCCGGGACTAGCGGGAATGAGCAGTTCTTC.

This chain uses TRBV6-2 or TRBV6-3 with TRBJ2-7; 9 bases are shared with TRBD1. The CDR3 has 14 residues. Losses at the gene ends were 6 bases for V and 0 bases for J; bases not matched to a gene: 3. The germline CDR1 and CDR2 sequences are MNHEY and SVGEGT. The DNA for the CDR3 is TGTGCCAGCAGACCGGGACAGGGCTCCTACGAGCAGTACTTC. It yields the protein CASRPGQGSYEQYF.

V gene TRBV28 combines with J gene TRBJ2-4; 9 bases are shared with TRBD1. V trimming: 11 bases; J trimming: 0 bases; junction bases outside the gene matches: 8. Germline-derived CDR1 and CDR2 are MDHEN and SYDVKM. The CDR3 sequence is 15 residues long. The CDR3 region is CASRRQGGAKNIQYF. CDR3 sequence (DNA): TGTGCCTCACGGCGACAGGGGGGAGCCAAAAACATTCAGTACTTC.

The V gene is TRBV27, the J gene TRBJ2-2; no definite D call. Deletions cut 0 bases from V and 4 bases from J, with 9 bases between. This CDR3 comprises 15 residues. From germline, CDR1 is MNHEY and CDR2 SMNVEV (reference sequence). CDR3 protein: CASSLSGISTGELFF. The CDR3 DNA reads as TGTGCCAGCAGTTTATCGGGTATTAGCACCGGGGAGCTGTTTTTT.

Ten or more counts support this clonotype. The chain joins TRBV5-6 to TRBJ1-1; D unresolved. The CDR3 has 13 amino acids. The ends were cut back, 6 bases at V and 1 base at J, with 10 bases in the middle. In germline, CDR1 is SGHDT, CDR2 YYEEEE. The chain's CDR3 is CASTLQQNTEAFF. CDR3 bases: TGTGCCAGCACCTTACAGCAGAACACTGAAGCTTTCTTT.

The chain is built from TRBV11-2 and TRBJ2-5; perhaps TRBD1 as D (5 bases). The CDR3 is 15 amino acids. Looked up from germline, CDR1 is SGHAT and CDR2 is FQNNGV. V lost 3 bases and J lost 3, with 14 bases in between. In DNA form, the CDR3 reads TGTGCCAGCAGCTTCGGTGAAGGGGAAGAAGAGACCCAGTACTTC. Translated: CASSFGEGEEETQYF.

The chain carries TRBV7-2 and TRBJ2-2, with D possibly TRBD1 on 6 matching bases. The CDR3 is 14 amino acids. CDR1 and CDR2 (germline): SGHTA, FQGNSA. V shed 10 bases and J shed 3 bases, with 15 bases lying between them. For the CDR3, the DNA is TGTGCCATCCCGAACAGGGCGGACACCGGGGAGCTGTTTTTT. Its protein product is CAIPNRADTGELFF.

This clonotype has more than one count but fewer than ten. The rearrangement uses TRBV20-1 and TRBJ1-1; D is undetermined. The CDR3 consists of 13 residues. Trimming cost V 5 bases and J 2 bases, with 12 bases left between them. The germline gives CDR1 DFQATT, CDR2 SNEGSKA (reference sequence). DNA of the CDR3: TGCAGTGCTCCGAACTCTTTTAACACTGAAGCTTTCTTT. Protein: CSAPNSFNTEAFF.

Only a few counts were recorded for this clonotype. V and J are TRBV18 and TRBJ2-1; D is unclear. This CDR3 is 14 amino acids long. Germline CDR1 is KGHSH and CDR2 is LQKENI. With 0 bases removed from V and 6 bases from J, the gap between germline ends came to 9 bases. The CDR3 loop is CASSPPLTANEQFF. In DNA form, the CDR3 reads TGTGCCAGCTCACCACCGTTAACAGCCAATGAGCAGTTCTTC.